This entry lists 22 T cell receptor beta chains sequenced from one sample in a study of cytomegalovirus exposure and HLA in healthy donors. Both 60 Vbeta primers and 13 Jbeta primers went into the PCR. Generated by immunoSEQ multiplex PCR, the TCRdb table keeps only in-frame clones and is missing some. The sample carries around 100,000 clones, 80% recorded once. The specimen sequenced was PBMCs. The origin of the receptors is a man aged 25-45 years in good health and CMV-seronegative.

J is TRBJ1-4 and V is TRBV7-9; a possible D gene is TRBD1 (6 bases). Germline assignment: CDR1 SEHNR and CDR2 FQNEAQ (reference sequence). The CDR3 consists of 15 residues. Between the trimmed V and J ends, which lost 5 bases and 0 bases, there was a span of 10 bases. The DNA of the CDR3 is TGTGCCAGCAGCCCTCGACAGGCAACTAATGAAAAACTGTTTTTT. It encodes CASSPRQATNEKLFF. Filled out from reference TRBV7-9 and TRBJ1-4, the complete variable domain reads DTGVSQNPRHKITKRGQNVTFRCDPISEHNRLYWYRQTLGQGPEFLTYFQNEAQLEKSRLLSDRFSAERPKGSFSTLEIQRTEQGDSAMYLCASSPRQATNEKLFFGSGTQLSVL.

The CDR3 region has the DNA TGTGCCAGCAGCTTGGCAGGGAACACCGGGGAGCTGTTTTTT. Amino acid sequence: CASSLAGNTGELFF. The rearrangement links TRBV7-9 to TRBJ2-2; D not resolved. V was pared by 3 bases and J by 1 base, with 6 bases between. From germline, CDR1 is SEHNR and CDR2 FQNEAQ (reference sequence). CDR3 length: 14 residues.

This clone has just one count. The rearrangement links TRBV4-1 to TRBJ2-2, with 7 nucleotides matching TRBD1. J was trimmed by 4 bases and V by 0 bases; bases with no gene match: 14. CDR1 is MGHRA and CDR2 is YSYEKL in the germline V gene. The CDR3 is 19 residues long. CDR3 nucleotide sequence: TGCGCCAGCAGCCAAGAAGGGGGCAGGATTAAGTGGGGCACCGGGGAGCTGTTTTTT. Translation: CASSQEGGRIKWGTGELFF.

On this clone itself: Other nucleotide sequences in the sample specify the same CDR3. The J gene is TRBJ1-4, the V gene TRBV7-2; D is unclear. Germline assignment: CDR1 SGHTA and CDR2 FQGNSA. The germline V and J ends were trimmed by 5 bases and 5 bases, with 3 bases remaining between them. The CDR3 spans 11 residues. Here the CDR3 reads CASSLNEKLFF. The CDR3 DNA sequence: TGTGCCAGCAGCCTAAATGAAAAACTGTTTTTT.

The J gene is TRBJ1-5, the V gene TRBV19; maybe TRBD1 (6 bases). V was shortened by 7 bases and J by 1 base, with 14 bases between the two germline ends. This CDR3 has 15 amino acids. Germline V CDR1 and CDR2: LNHDA, SQIVND (reference sequence). The CDR3 spells CASTAGQGSNQPQHF. As DNA, the CDR3 is TGTGCCAGTACCGCCGGGCAGGGGAGCAATCAGCCCCAGCATTTT. The whole variable domain, filled in from reference TRBV19 and TRBJ1-5, reads DGGITQSPKYLFRKEGQNVTLSCEQNLNHDAMYWYRQDPGQGLRLIYYSQIVNDFQKGDIAEGYSVSREKKESFPLTVTSAQKNPTAFYLCASTAGQGSNQPQHFGDGTRLSIL.

The chain has TRBV30 and TRBJ1-4, with 11 bases lining up with TRBD1. The CDR3 has 14 amino acids. The V gene's germline CDR1 is GTSNPN and CDR2 SVGIG (reference sequence). Trimming cost V 1 base and J 7 bases; bases outside gene matches: 2. CDR3 bases: TGTGCCTGGAGTGGGACAGGGGGCTTTGAAAAACTGTTTTTT. It translates to CAWSGTGGFEKLFF. The whole variable domain, filled in from reference TRBV30 and TRBJ1-4, reads SQTIHQWPATLVQPVGSPLSLECTVEGTSNPNLYWYRQAAGRGLQLLFYSVGIGQISSEVPQNLSASRPQDRQFILSSKKLLLSDSGFYLCAWSGTGGFEKLFFGSGTQLSVL.

This chain connects TRBV5-1 to TRBJ2-7; tentatively, D is TRBD1 (5 bases). CDR1 and CDR2 (germline): SGHRS, YFSETQ. This CDR3 contains 15 residues. V was shortened by 0 bases and J by 5 bases, with 15 bases between the two germline ends. CDR3 nucleotides: TGCGCCAGCAGCTTGGGTGTGACAGCTTCACACGAGCAGTACTTC. It specifies CASSLGVTASHEQYF.

This clone was recorded once. V is TRBV2 and J is TRBJ1-5, with D perhaps TRBD1 (5 bases). Trimming stripped 2 bases from V and 5 bases from J, with 19 bases between. The CDR3 runs 17 residues. Germline CDR1 SNHLY, CDR2 FYNNEI. CDR3 loop: CASSEREVGQGHQPQHF. The DNA of the CDR3 is TGTGCCAGCAGTGAAAGGGAGGTCGGTCAGGGTCATCAGCCCCAGCATTTT.

This clone appeared a few times. The chain is built from TRBV5-1 and TRBJ1-4; D may be TRBD1 (5 bases). The CDR3 sequence is 15 residues long. In germline, CDR1 is SGHRS, CDR2 YFSETQ. V shed 2 bases and J shed 0 bases, with 8 bases lying between them. The CDR3 reads CASSLRGTTNEKLFF. Written as DNA, the CDR3 is TGCGCCAGCAGCTTAAGGGGAACAACTAATGAAAAACTGTTTTTT.

The V and J genes are TRBV7-9 and TRBJ1-1, with D possibly matching TRBD1 (5 bases). The germline V gene has CDR1 SEHNR and CDR2 FQNEAQ (reference sequence). This CDR3 is 15 amino acids long. V lost 6 bases and J lost 5, with 19 bases in between. CDR3 loop: CASSPPKGQETEAFF. The CDR3 DNA follows: TGTGCCAGCAGTCCTCCTAAGGGGCAGGAAACTGAAGCTTTCTTT.

V and J are TRBV19 and TRBJ2-2; a weak D match, TRBD2 (6 bases). The germline CDR1 and CDR2 sequences are LNHDA and SQIVND (reference sequence). V lost 6 bases and J 4 bases, leaving 15 bases between the germline ends. The CDR3 is made up of 15 amino acids. The CDR3 spells CASRLTGTFTGELFF. The CDR3 DNA reads TGTGCCAGTAGACTAACCGGGACTTTCACCGGGGAGCTGTTTTTT.

The chain combines TRBV19 with TRBJ2-1; 9 positions match TRBD1. Germline loops: CDR1 LNHDA, CDR2 SQIVND (reference sequence). With V trimmed by 5 bases and J by 3 bases, 20 bases remained unmatched. The CDR3 extends over 20 amino acids. The CDR3 DNA reads TGTGCCAGTAGTCCAGACAGGGGGTCGGGTCTCAGCGGGAACTACAATGAGCAGTTCTTC. Protein product: CASSPDRGSGLSGNYNEQFF.

The V gene is TRBV6-4, the J gene TRBJ2-3; D perhaps matches TRBD2 (5 bases). In germline, CDR1 is MRHNA, CDR2 SNTAGT. Trimming left V 3 bases short and J 0 bases short, with 16 bases between. CDR3 length equals 17 residues. The CDR3 sequence is CASSEVQWGDSTDTQYF. DNA of the CDR3: TGTGCCAGCAGTGAGGTTCAGTGGGGAGACAGCACAGATACGCAGTATTTT.

This sequence joins TRBV19 and TRBJ2-5; 14 bases map to TRBD2. The V segment lost 3 bases and the J segment 2 bases; nucleotides outside the gene matches: 5. The germline CDR1 and CDR2 sequences are LNHDA and SQIVND (reference sequence). This CDR3 spans 17 amino acids. The CDR3 reads CASSIGLAGGTQETQYF. CDR3 nucleotide sequence: TGTGCCAGTAGTATCGGACTAGCGGGGGGAACACAAGAGACCCAGTACTTC.

This chain uses TRBV30 with TRBJ1-6; 9 nucleotides agree with TRBD1. After removal of 7 bases from V and 10 bases from J, the junction contained 8 bases not matched to a gene. Germline V lookup: CDR1 GTSNPN, CDR2 SVGIG (reference sequence). This CDR3 is 13 amino acids long. The CDR3 coding sequence is TGTGCCTACCGGACAGGGGTGGCCTCACCCCTCCACTTT. Its translation: CAYRTGVASPLHF.

The V and J genes are TRBV5-1 and TRBJ2-1; 10 bases are a match to TRBD2. CDR3 size: 17 residues. The germline V gene has CDR1 SGHRS and CDR2 YFSETQ. The V segment lost 1 base and the J segment 6 bases; nucleotides outside the gene matches: 10. The CDR3 DNA follows: TGCGCCAGCAGCTTGAGGGCTAGCGGGAGTTTTGGCAATGAGCAGTTCTTC. The encoded protein is CASSLRASGSFGNEQFF.

V is TRBV4-1 and J is TRBJ1-1, with TRBD1 identical over 9 bases. The CDR3 has 16 residues. CDR1 is MGHRA and CDR2 is YSYEKL in the germline V gene. J lost 3 bases, V lost 5 bases, and 10 bases had no gene match. This CDR3 is CASSYDRGSLDTEAFF. In DNA form, the CDR3 reads TGCGCCAGCAGCTATGACAGGGGGTCGTTGGACACTGAAGCTTTCTTT.

The chain couples TRBV6-1 to TRBJ2-3; possible D gene TRBD1, 5 bases. V was clipped by 2 bases and J by 4 bases, with 13 bases between them. Per germline, CDR1 MNHNS and CDR2 SASEGT. There are 15 residues in the CDR3. CDR3 bases: TGTGCCAGCAGTGAAAACCCAGCAGGGTCAGATACGCAGTATTTT. This codes for CASSENPAGSDTQYF.

The chain carries TRBV25-1 and TRBJ1-3; tentatively, D is TRBD1 (6 bases). The germline V gene encodes CDR1 MGHDK and CDR2 SYGVNS. CDR3 length: 17 residues. Between the trimmed V and J ends, which lost 2 bases and 0 bases, there was a span of 14 bases. This CDR3 reads CASSEGQGKLSGNTIYF. CDR3 sequence (DNA): TGTGCCAGCAGTGAAGGCCAGGGGAAACTCTCTGGAAACACCATATATTTT.

This clone came up a few times. The chain couples TRBV25-1 to TRBJ2-7, with 7 bases lining up with TRBD1. The CDR3 is made up of 14 amino acids. Germline-derived CDR1 and CDR2 are MGHDK and SYGVNS. V trimming: 2 bases; J trimming: 3 bases; junction bases outside the gene matches: 4. CDR3 sequence: CASSEPTGIYEQYF. For the CDR3, the DNA is TGTGCCAGCAGTGAACCGACAGGGATCTACGAGCAGTACTTC.

The chain combines TRBV4-1 with TRBJ2-3; possibly TRBD2 for D (5 bases). Trimming removed 1 base at V and 12 bases at J, with 14 bases between. Per the germline V gene, CDR1 is MGHRA and CDR2 is YSYEKL. There are 13 residues in the CDR3. CDR3 sequence: CASSQGLRESQYF. Here the CDR3 DNA reads TGCGCCAGCAGCCAAGGGCTGAGGGAGTCCCAGTATTTT.

The rearrangement joins TRBV19 to TRBJ2-3; weak D call: TRBD2 (6 bases). The CDR3 is made up of 15 amino acids. V gave up 3 bases and J gave up 1 base, with 11 bases separating them. Per germline, CDR1 LNHDA and CDR2 SQIVND (reference sequence). The CDR3 DNA follows: TGTGCCAGTAGTATTACAGGAGGGGGCACAGATACGCAGTATTTT. This encodes CASSITGGGTDTQYF.